The source of this T cell receptor beta chain is a study of blood T cell repertoires in COVID-19. Followed longitudinally, the Seattle patients had been enrolled during active infection. This clone was recorded once. Here immunoSEQ multiplex PCR was the method, and the copy in TCRdb shows in-frame clones only, minus some. This table has tens of thousands of clones, roughly 80% appearing once. The CDR3 is 13 residues long. The germline gives CDR1 SGHTA, CDR2 FQGTGA. Trimming took 3 bases from V and 6 from J, leaving 9 bases between them. V is TRBV7-3 and J is TRBJ2-1; D gene ambiguous. The origin of this receptor is an elderly man with COVID-19, enrolled during active disease. Material: peripheral blood. The CDR3 loop is CASSFRPSNEQFF. The CDR3 coding sequence is TGTGCCAGCAGCTTCCGCCCTAGCAATGAGCAGTTCTTC.